Below are 4 T cell receptor beta chains sequenced from a single sample in a study of Ad26.COV2.S vaccination and SARS-CoV-2 variants. Sequencing was performed with immunoSEQ multiplex PCR; in TCRdb, only in-frame clones are kept and a portion is missing. The table includes roughly 680,000 clones, 89% detected once. Treatment reported: some 20 received Ad26.COV2.S at low or high dose, single or two shots; several received placebo; per-sample allocation not given. All samples were drawn on day 63, counting from the first vaccine or placebo injection. The sample in question was peripheral blood, obtained in a trial of Ad26.COV2.S vaccine versus placebo. These receptors were taken from a person between 18 and 65 years old who received the Ad26.COV2.S COVID-19 vaccine or a placebo.

The V call is TRBV7-3, the J call TRBJ2-7; D is unclear. Trimming took 8 bases from V and 4 from J, leaving 6 bases between them. This CDR3 comprises 10 residues. From germline, CDR1 is SGHTA and CDR2 FQGTGA. CDR3 coding DNA: TGTGCCAGCGAAGGATACGAGCAGTACTTC. It codes for CASEGYEQYF.

This rearrangement joins TRBV13 to TRBJ1-4; 11 bases agree with TRBD1. The CDR3 runs to 16 residues. Trimming removed 4 bases from V and 8 bases from J; junction bases left unmatched: 9. CDR1 and CDR2 (germline): PRHDT, FYEKMQ (reference sequence). The CDR3 loop reads CASSSLGTGGNEKLFF. Written as DNA, the CDR3 is TGTGCCAGCAGCTCCCTGGGGACAGGGGGTAACGAAAAACTGTTTTTT. The complete variable domain, with remaining parts taken from reference TRBV13 and TRBJ1-4, reads AAGVIQSPRHLIKEKRETATLKCYPIPRHDTVYWYQQGPGQDPQFLISFYEKMQSDKGSIPDRFSAQQFSDYHSELNMSSLELGDSALYFCASSSLGTGGNEKLFFGSGTQLSVL.

This clone showed up just once. The gene calls are TRBV11-2 and TRBJ1-3, with D uncertain. The ends were cut back, 1 base at V and 4 bases at J, with 11 bases in the middle. The germline gives CDR1 SGHAT, CDR2 FQNNGV. This CDR3 is 15 amino acids long. The CDR3 DNA follows: TGTGCCAGCAGCTTAGGTGACTTCAAGGGAAACACCATATATTTT. It codes for CASSLGDFKGNTIYF.

The DNA for the CDR3 is TGTGCCAGCAGCCCCGGACTAGCGGGGCTAGCCAAAAACATTCAGTACTTC. It translates to CASSPGLAGLAKNIQYF. The chain couples TRBV5-6 to TRBJ2-4, with 12 bases identical to TRBD2. This CDR3 spans 17 amino acids. The V gene's germline CDR1 is SGHDT and CDR2 YYEEEE. The V gene end was trimmed by 4 bases and the J gene end by 0 bases; junction bases not matched to a gene: 5.